The text below deals with one T cell receptor beta chain. The sample is drawn from a study of technical replicates of blood from a handful of donors. J was trimmed by 2 bases and V by 2 bases; bases with no gene match: 5. Germline values: CDR1 SGHTA, CDR2 FQGTGA. There are 15 residues in the CDR3. Libraries were prepared by immunoSEQ multiplex PCR; TCRdb keeps only in-frame clonotypes and omits some of them. Of some 73,000 clones listed, roughly 90% were seen once; the top ten hold approximately 4.4%. Sequenced: PBMCs. The clonotype comes from a human donor in good health. Some clones in this sample may be carry-over from other donors' samples. V is TRBV7-3 and J is TRBJ1-2; 7 positions agree with TRBD1. The CDR3 DNA follows: TGTGCCAGCAGCTTACCCCGGGACAGAAACTATGGCTACACCTTC. Encoded protein: CASSLPRDRNYGYTF. Based on the CDR3 plus reference TRBV7-3 and TRBJ1-2, the full variable domain is GAGVSQTPSNKVTEKGKYVELRCDPISGHTALYWYRQSLGQGPEFLIYFQGTGAADDSGLPNDRFFAVRPEGSVSTLKIQRTERGDSAVYLCASSLPRDRNYGYTFGSGTRLTVV.